Following are 29 T cell receptor beta chains from one sample sequenced in a study of T cell responses to AZD1222 COVID-19 vaccine. Sequencing used immunoSEQ multiplex PCR; TCRdb keeps in-frame clones, though not all of them. The data contain some 90,000 clones, 80% to 90% of them singletons. Material: peripheral blood, obtained on day 0 of AZD1222 vaccination. The receptors derive from an adult in good health.

The chain employs TRBV19 and TRBJ1-2; D is ambiguous. The CDR3 is 14 residues long. Germline CDR1 reads LNHDA; CDR2 reads SQIVND (reference sequence). V lost 7 bases and J 7 bases, leaving 19 bases between the germline ends. DNA of the CDR3: TGTGCCAGTACCCTTTCGGGCCCACCAAGTGGCTACACCTTC. Amino acids: CASTLSGPPSGYTF.

This rearrangement joins TRBV19 to TRBJ2-7, with unresolved D. V gave up 5 bases and J gave up 2 bases, with 16 bases separating them. The CDR3 has 15 amino acids. The germline V gene has CDR1 LNHDA and CDR2 SQIVND (reference sequence). The CDR3 loop reads CASSELSDSAYEQYF. CDR3 nucleotide sequence: TGTGCCAGTAGTGAGTTATCAGACTCGGCCTACGAGCAGTACTTC.

The V gene is TRBV28, the J gene TRBJ1-5; no definite D call. The germline CDR1 and CDR2 sequences are MDHEN and SYDVKM. This CDR3 comprises 15 residues. V was clipped by 7 bases and J by 5 bases, with 18 bases between them. The CDR3, as DNA: TGTGCCAGCACCTACTCCACAAGGTTCCATCAGCCCCAGCATTTT. Translated, it gives CASTYSTRFHQPQHF. Full variable domain (missing parts from reference TRBV28 and TRBJ1-5): DVKVTQSSRYLVKRTGEKVFLECVQDMDHENMFWYRQDPGLGLRLIYFSYDVKMKEKGDIPEGYSVSREKKERFSLILESASTNQTSMYLCASTYSTRFHQPQHFGDGTRLSIL.

This chain uses TRBV12-5 with TRBJ1-1; D perhaps matches TRBD1 (5 bases). This CDR3 spans 14 amino acids. Per germline, CDR1 LGHNT and CDR2 FRNRAP. Trimming removed 4 bases at V and 6 bases at J, with 15 bases between. CDR3 sequence: CASGSSSGKPEAFF. The CDR3 bases are TGTGCTAGTGGTTCCTCCTCAGGGAAACCTGAAGCTTTCTTT.

This clone was seen more than once but under ten times. The V and J genes are TRBV19 and TRBJ2-6, with D possibly being TRBD2 (5 bases). CDR1 LNHDA and CDR2 SQIVND come from the germline V gene (reference sequence). The CDR3 is 14 amino acids. V shed 6 bases and J shed 0 bases, with 6 bases lying between them. CDR3 amino acids: CASRGDSGANVLTF. The CDR3 nucleotides are TGTGCCAGTAGGGGAGACTCTGGGGCCAACGTCCTGACTTTC. The variable domain in full, with the rest retrieved from reference TRBV19 and TRBJ2-6, is DGGITQSPKYLFRKEGQNVTLSCEQNLNHDAMYWYRQDPGQGLRLIYYSQIVNDFQKGDIAEGYSVSREKKESFPLTVTSAQKNPTAFYLCASRGDSGANVLTFGAGSRLTVL.

This chain uses TRBV27 with TRBJ2-2; 10 bases map to TRBD2. Looked up from germline, CDR1 is MNHEY and CDR2 is SMNVEV (reference sequence). After removal of 9 bases from V and 6 bases from J, the junction contained 7 bases not matched to a gene. The CDR3 is 14 residues long. The CDR3 reads CASSGGMVAGELFF. As DNA, the CDR3 is TGTGCCAGTAGCGGGGGGATGGTGGCCGGGGAGCTGTTTTTT.

The V gene is TRBV12-3 or TRBV12-4, the J gene TRBJ2-5; D gene ambiguous. The CDR3 is made up of 12 amino acids. Trimming left V 3 bases short and J 5 bases short, with 7 bases between. CDR3 nucleotides: TGTGCCAGCAGTTTCCAGCCCGAGACCCAGTACTTC. Translated, it gives CASSFQPETQYF.

The chain recombines TRBV28 with TRBJ1-5; D may be TRBD1 (5 bases). Germline loops: CDR1 MDHEN, CDR2 SYDVKM. CDR3 size: 15 residues. The V gene lost 7 bases and the J gene lost 6 bases, with 19 bases spanning the gap. CDR3 in amino acids: CASNLGGGGGQPQHF. The CDR3 DNA sequence: TGTGCCAGCAACCTCGGCGGGGGAGGTGGTCAGCCCCAGCATTTT. Full variable domain (missing parts from reference TRBV28 and TRBJ1-5): DVKVTQSSRYLVKRTGEKVFLECVQDMDHENMFWYRQDPGLGLRLIYFSYDVKMKEKGDIPEGYSVSREKKERFSLILESASTNQTSMYLCASNLGGGGGQPQHFGDGTRLSIL.

Notes on this clone: Sequence at one end of the junction differs from germline and may be a read error. The chain links TRBV18 to TRBJ1-1; D is ambiguous. This CDR3 has 13 residues. Germline assignment: CDR1 KGHSH and CDR2 LQKENI. The CDR3 DNA follows: TGCGCCAGCTCACCAAGTCTCAACACTGAAGCTTTCTTT. Its protein product is CASSPSLNTEAFF.

This chain links TRBV28 with TRBJ1-4; tentative D call: TRBD1 (6 bases). Trimming stripped 3 bases from V and 3 bases from J, with 17 bases between. The CDR3 is made up of 17 amino acids. Germline loops: CDR1 MDHEN, CDR2 SYDVKM. In DNA form, the CDR3 reads TGTGCCAGCAGTTTCGGTCGGGGGGCGAGGGCTAATGAAAAACTGTTTTTT. This gives the protein CASSFGRGARANEKLFF.

The chain carries TRBV7-9 and TRBJ2-2; D remains ambiguous. V lost 2 bases to trimming and J lost 5 bases, with 6 bases between them. Germline values: CDR1 SEHNR, CDR2 FQNEAQ (reference sequence). This CDR3 is built from 13 residues. The CDR3 sequence is CASSLSTTGELFF. CDR3 DNA sequence: TGTGCCAGCAGCTTATCTACAACCGGGGAGCTGTTTTTT.

The chain has TRBV19 and TRBJ2-7; D unresolved. This CDR3 comprises 13 residues. V was pared by 5 bases and J by 4 bases, with 12 bases between. The V gene's germline CDR1 is LNHDA and CDR2 SQIVND (reference sequence). As DNA, the CDR3 is TGTGCCAGTAGTCTAGGGTCTTCATACGAGCAGTACTTC. Translation: CASSLGSSYEQYF.

This clone has a handful of counts. The chain joins TRBV10-3 to TRBJ1-5, with D uncertain. Germline CDR1 reads ENHRY; CDR2 reads SYGVKD. The CDR3 covers 13 residues. Trimming removed 2 bases at V and 5 bases at J, with 7 bases between. This CDR3 is CAISEEVDQPQHF. The CDR3 coding sequence is TGTGCCATCAGTGAGGAGGTGGATCAGCCCCAGCATTTT.

This chain links TRBV7-3 with TRBJ2-6; no clear D gene. The V and J ends lost 8 bases and 2 bases respectively, with 4 bases between them. CDR1 SGHTA and CDR2 FQGTGA come from the germline V gene. The CDR3 consists of 12 residues. The CDR3 spells CASGPGANVLTF. CDR3 DNA sequence: TGTGCCAGCGGGCCTGGGGCCAACGTCCTGACTTTC. The full variable domain, completed using reference TRBV7-3 and TRBJ2-6, is GAGVSQTPSNKVTEKGKYVELRCDPISGHTALYWYRQSLGQGPEFLIYFQGTGAADDSGLPNDRFFAVRPEGSVSTLKIQRTERGDSAVYLCASGPGANVLTFGAGSRLTVL.

This chain connects TRBV28 to TRBJ1-2; 10 bases line up with TRBD1. CDR3 length equals 16 residues. Looked up from germline, CDR1 is MDHEN and CDR2 is SYDVKM. V lost 5 bases to trimming and J lost 6 bases; unmatched junction nucleotides: 12. The CDR3 bases are TGTGCCAGCAGTGAGCAACGACAGGGGGCATTGGATGGCTACACCTTC. This sequence encodes CASSEQRQGALDGYTF.

This clone came up once. The V and J genes are TRBV19 and TRBJ1-2; 8 bases match TRBD1. The junction had 14 bases not matched to a gene; V was cut back by 2 bases and J by 6 bases. The CDR3 length is 17 residues. Germline assignment: CDR1 LNHDA and CDR2 SQIVND (reference sequence). In DNA, the CDR3 is TGTGCCAGTAGTATATCTCGGGGGACAGGCCTTAGGGATGGCTACACCTTC. Protein sequence: CASSISRGTGLRDGYTF.

This clone has just one count. This sequence joins TRBV7-2 and TRBJ2-1, with TRBD2 matching over 9 bases. Germline trimming cut 7 bases from V and 3 bases from J; bases unmatched to any gene: 4. This CDR3 is built from 14 residues. Germline CDR1 SGHTA, CDR2 FQGNSA. Written as DNA, the CDR3 is TGTGCCAGCACCCTAGCGGGATTCTACAATGAGCAGTTCTTC. Protein product: CASTLAGFYNEQFF.

The CDR3 DNA reads as TGTGCCAGTAGTATATCCTCCCGGACAGGGCACAATGAGCAGTTCTTC. Translation: CASSISSRTGHNEQFF. The chain carries TRBV19 and TRBJ2-1; TRBD1 matches 8 bases. V shed 2 bases and J 5 bases; nucleotides not matched to a gene: 8. Looked up from germline, CDR1 is LNHDA and CDR2 is SQIVND (reference sequence). The CDR3 length is 16 residues.

V is TRBV9 and J is TRBJ2-2; 9 nucleotides agree with TRBD2. The CDR3 length is 16 residues. Germline V gene lookup returns CDR1 SGDLS and CDR2 YYNGEE. V shed 6 bases and J 3 bases; nucleotides not matched to a gene: 9. The CDR3 nucleotides are TGTGCCAGCATCCATAGCGGGAGTAAAGACACCGGGGAGCTGTTTTTT. It is translated as CASIHSGSKDTGELFF.

The gene calls are TRBV24-1 and TRBJ1-2; unclear D gene. Per the germline V gene, CDR1 is KGHDR and CDR2 is SFDVKD. The CDR3 consists of 12 residues. V lost 6 bases to trimming and J lost 1 base, with 5 bases between them. The CDR3 bases are TGTGCCACCAGTAGGGATAACTATGGCTACACCTTC. As protein: CATSRDNYGYTF.

This clone has only a few counts. The chain employs TRBV10-2 and TRBJ2-1; D gene uncertain. CDR1 WSHSY and CDR2 SAAADI come from the germline V gene. V was cut by 7 bases and J by 4 bases, with 14 bases left in between. The CDR3 totals 14 residues. The CDR3 here is CASIYSSVYNEQFF. In DNA form, the CDR3 reads TGCGCCAGCATATATTCGTCAGTGTACAATGAGCAGTTCTTC.

The V gene is TRBV6-2 or TRBV6-3, the J gene TRBJ1-1, with D unresolved. The V gene lost 1 base and the J gene lost 4 bases, with 31 bases spanning the gap. CDR1 MNHEY and CDR2 SVGEGT come from the germline V gene. This CDR3 spans 21 amino acids. CDR3 in amino acids: CASSYLGDFLRLRAGATEAFF. For the CDR3, the DNA is TGTGCCAGCAGTTACTTGGGAGACTTTCTGCGGCTGAGGGCCGGAGCCACTGAAGCTTTCTTT.

J is TRBJ1-5 and V is TRBV27; D perhaps matches TRBD1 (6 bases). Germline lookup yields CDR1 MNHEY and CDR2 SMNVEV (reference sequence). V lost 5 bases and J 3 bases, leaving 14 bases between the germline ends. The CDR3 extends over 15 amino acids. The CDR3 DNA reads TGTGCCAGCAGTAAACAGGGTCAGGCCAATCAGCCCCAGCATTTT. The encoded protein is CASSKQGQANQPQHF.

The rearrangement uses TRBV11-2 and TRBJ2-5; TRBD2 matches 8 bases. This CDR3 spans 15 amino acids. The V segment lost 1 base and the J segment 2 bases; nucleotides outside the gene matches: 3. Germline V gives CDR1 SGHAT, CDR2 FQNNGV. This CDR3 is CASSLVIAGQETQYF. The CDR3 DNA is TGTGCCAGCAGCTTAGTGATAGCGGGACAAGAGACCCAGTACTTC.

The chain couples TRBV7-2 to TRBJ1-1; 8 positions agree with TRBD1. V lost 5 bases to trimming and J lost 1 base; unmatched junction nucleotides: 12. There are 17 residues in the CDR3. Germline V gene data show CDR1 as SGHTA and CDR2 as FQGNSA. Here the CDR3 reads CASSQNRQGLGNTEAFF. The CDR3 coding sequence is TGTGCCAGCAGCCAGAATAGACAGGGGCTGGGGAACACTGAAGCTTTCTTT.

The V and J genes are TRBV18 and TRBJ1-1; a possible D gene is TRBD1 (6 bases). This CDR3 contains 13 residues. Germline-derived CDR1 and CDR2 are KGHSH and LQKENI. Trimming pared 2 bases from V and 4 bases from J, leaving 8 bases between. DNA of the CDR3: TGTGCCAGCTCACCAGACAGGTCCACTGAAGCTTTCTTT. Protein: CASSPDRSTEAFF.

The chain has TRBV6-5 and TRBJ2-1; TRBD2 matches 11 bases. The CDR3 spans 14 residues. V trimming: 5 bases; J trimming: 9 bases; junction bases outside the gene matches: 6. Germline values: CDR1 MNHEY, CDR2 SVGAGI. This chain's CDR3 is CASSRLAGGGEQFF. In DNA form, the CDR3 reads TGTGCCAGCAGTAGGCTAGCGGGAGGCGGTGAGCAGTTCTTC.

This clone was observed a few times. V is TRBV6-5 and J is TRBJ1-4, with 7 bases aligning to TRBD1. This CDR3 has 10 residues. In germline, CDR1 is MNHEY, CDR2 SVGAGI. This CDR3 reads CHGGGEKLFF. CDR3 bases: TGTCACGGAGGGGGCGAAAAACTGTTTTTT.

This rearrangement joins TRBV6-2 or TRBV6-3 to TRBJ2-3, with TRBD2 identical over 13 bases. The CDR3 is made up of 18 amino acids. V gave up 0 bases and J gave up 3 bases; unmatched junction bases: 6. Germline-derived CDR1 and CDR2 are MNHEY and SVGEGT. The CDR3 DNA follows: TGTGCCAGCAGTTACTCGGTACTAGCGGGAGGGCCAACAGATACGCAGTATTTT. Protein product: CASSYSVLAGGPTDTQYF.